One and the same sample provided the 31 T cell receptor beta chains below, sequenced in a study of cytomegalovirus exposure and HLA in healthy donors. PCR involved 60 Vbeta and 13 Jbeta primers. Generated by immunoSEQ multiplex PCR, the TCRdb table keeps only in-frame clones and is missing some. The data hold some 150,000 clones, with about 78% observed a single time. The sample was PBMCs. The source is a male donor in good health and CMV-seronegative.

The rearrangement joins TRBV19 to TRBJ1-4, with D possibly being TRBD1 (6 bases). In germline, CDR1 is LNHDA, CDR2 SQIVND (reference sequence). V dropped 7 bases and J dropped 0 bases, with 21 bases sitting between them. The CDR3 contains 18 residues. CDR3 amino acids: CASTPTGQLVATNEKLFF. As DNA, the CDR3 is TGTGCCAGTACCCCGACCGGACAGCTAGTTGCAACTAATGAAAAACTGTTTTTT.

CDR3: CASKMGGRNTGELFF. The CDR3 nucleotides read TGTGCCAGCAAGATGGGGGGGAGGAACACCGGGGAGCTGTTTTTT. This chain links TRBV6-5 with TRBJ2-2; 7 nucleotides agree with TRBD2. Germline CDR1 and CDR2: MNHEY and SVGAGI. The V segment lost 7 bases and the J segment 1 base; nucleotides outside the gene matches: 6. The CDR3 is made up of 15 amino acids.

The chain carries TRBV18 and TRBJ2-3, with D hard to call. Trimming left V 1 base short and J 0 bases short, with 14 bases between. The CDR3 runs 17 residues. Germline lookup yields CDR1 KGHSH and CDR2 LQKENI. For the CDR3, the DNA is TGTGCCAGCTCACCACTTAAAACATCTTATAGCACAGATACGCAGTATTTT. Encoded protein: CASSPLKTSYSTDTQYF.

This clone occurred a few times. The chain recombines TRBV27 with TRBJ2-3; 10 nucleotides match TRBD1. The V gene end was trimmed by 3 bases and the J gene end by 5 bases; junction bases not matched to a gene: 14. There are 18 residues in the CDR3. Germline V gene lookup returns CDR1 MNHEY and CDR2 SMNVEV (reference sequence). CDR3 sequence reads: CASSFLPRDRGERDTQYF. DNA for the CDR3: TGTGCCAGCAGTTTTCTCCCCCGGGACAGGGGAGAGAGAGATACGCAGTATTTT.

This clone was seen just once. The rearrangement links TRBV30 to TRBJ2-7; D is unclear. The V gene's germline CDR1 is GTSNPN and CDR2 SVGIG (reference sequence). This CDR3 has 15 residues. The V end was cut by 3 bases, the J end by 2 bases, with 17 bases between. In DNA, the CDR3 is TGTGCCTGGAGCATTACTCGGGTTTCCCCCTACGAGCAGTACTTC. This sequence encodes CAWSITRVSPYEQYF.

The chain recombines TRBV5-8 with TRBJ1-2; no definite D call. Trimming stripped 2 bases from V and 10 bases from J, with 15 bases between. The CDR3 consists of 13 residues. The germline CDR1 and CDR2 sequences are SGHTS and YDEGEE. The CDR3 coding sequence is TGTGCCAGCAGCTTAACAGTAATCAAATTCTACACCTTC. The encoded protein is CASSLTVIKFYTF.

The rearrangement links TRBV27 to TRBJ2-7, with 7 bases aligning to TRBD1. Unmatched junction bases numbered 3, after V lost 4 bases and J lost 6 bases. This CDR3 contains 12 residues. Germline lookup yields CDR1 MNHEY and CDR2 SMNVEV (reference sequence). CDR3 nucleotide sequence: TGTGCCAGCAGTTCTCACAGGGGCGAGCAGTACTTC. Amino acid sequence: CASSSHRGEQYF.

This clone came up a few times. Other DNA sequences in this specimen translate into the identical CDR3. This rearrangement joins TRBV6-5 to TRBJ2-7; TRBD1 matches 8 bases. This CDR3 comprises 13 residues. Trimming removed 7 bases from V and 3 bases from J; junction bases left unmatched: 5. From germline, CDR1 is MNHEY and CDR2 SVGAGI. Here the CDR3 reads CASTRTGGYEQYF. The DNA of the CDR3 is TGTGCCAGCACCCGAACAGGGGGCTACGAGCAGTACTTC.

The V call is TRBV7-2, the J call TRBJ1-5; D may be TRBD1 (5 bases). Trimming took 4 bases from V and 1 from J, leaving 11 bases between them. The CDR3 totals 15 residues. Germline CDR1 SGHTA, CDR2 FQGNSA. The CDR3 DNA sequence: TGTGCCAGCAGCTCCCAGGGAGGGAGCAATCAGCCCCAGCATTTT. The encoded protein is CASSSQGGSNQPQHF.

V usage is TRBV10-1 and J usage is TRBJ2-3; 13 nucleotides line up with TRBD2. Per the germline V gene, CDR1 is WNHNN and CDR2 is SYGVQD (reference sequence). The CDR3 loop spans 17 amino acids. The V segment lost 3 bases and the J segment 4 bases; nucleotides outside the gene matches: 7. DNA for the CDR3: TGCGCCAGCAGTGACCCCTCAGGACTAGCGGGAGCAGATACGCAGTATTTT. It encodes CASSDPSGLAGADTQYF.

The CDR3 here is CASSPDRRAGQYF. The CDR3 bases are TGTGCCAGCAGCCCCGACCGGCGCGCGGGGCAGTACTTC. The V and J genes are TRBV11-1 and TRBJ2-7, with a tentative D call TRBD2 (5 bases). Per germline, CDR1 SGHAT and CDR2 FQDESV (reference sequence). Trimming removed 5 bases from V and 9 bases from J, with 17 bases in between. The CDR3 runs to 13 residues.

The chain employs TRBV5-4 and TRBJ1-1, with D unclear. Germline lookup yields CDR1 SGHNT and CDR2 YYREEE (reference sequence). CDR3 length: 12 amino acids. V lost 5 bases and J 1 base, leaving 6 bases between the germline ends. CDR3 DNA: TGTGCCAGCAGAGGAGGGAACACTGAAGCTTTCTTT. This codes for CASRGGNTEAFF. Filled out from reference TRBV5-4 and TRBJ1-1, the complete variable domain reads ETGVTQSPTHLIKTRGQQVTLRCSSQSGHNTVSWYQQALGQGPQFIFQYYREEENGRGNFPPRFSGLQFPNYSSELNVNALELDDSALYLCASRGGNTEAFFGQGTRLTVV.

J is TRBJ1-4 and V is TRBV11-2; D call uncertain. Germline CDR1 and CDR2: SGHAT and FQNNGV. CDR3 size: 18 residues. Trimming took off 2 bases at V and 0 bases at J, with 16 bases between the two ends. The CDR3 here is CASSLWYPGIATNEKLFF. CDR3 nucleotide sequence: TGTGCCAGCAGCTTATGGTACCCGGGGATCGCAACTAATGAAAAACTGTTTTTT.

This chain connects TRBV27 to TRBJ2-7, with 10 bases lining up with TRBD2. With V trimmed by 5 bases and J by 1 base, 5 bases remained unmatched. Germline lookup yields CDR1 MNHEY and CDR2 SMNVEV (reference sequence). This CDR3 is 15 amino acids long. In nucleotides, the CDR3 is TGTGCCAGCAGTACCCTACTAGCGGGGTCCTACGAGCAGTACTTC. This gives the protein CASSTLLAGSYEQYF.

The chain recombines TRBV18 with TRBJ1-1; TRBD1 agrees at 12 bases. Per germline, CDR1 KGHSH and CDR2 LQKENI. With V trimmed by 7 bases and J by 0 bases, 6 bases remained unmatched. The CDR3 is made up of 16 amino acids. CDR3 nucleotides: TGTGCCAGCTTAAAGGGACAGGGGGCACTGAACACTGAAGCTTTCTTT. As protein: CASLKGQGALNTEAFF.

The V gene is TRBV20-1, the J gene TRBJ2-7; D gene ambiguous. The germline gives CDR1 DFQATT, CDR2 SNEGSKA (reference sequence). Trimming removed 3 bases at V and 5 bases at J, with 8 bases between. This CDR3 spans 11 amino acids. CDR3 residues: CSARPSNEQYF. The CDR3 DNA reads TGCAGTGCTAGGCCCTCTAACGAGCAGTACTTC.

In its sample, this clone was seen once. The chain employs TRBV13 and TRBJ1-2; the D is unclear. Germline CDR1 PRHDT, CDR2 FYEKMQ (reference sequence). The CDR3 spans 15 residues. V was cut by 0 bases and J by 0 bases, with 8 bases left in between. Here the CDR3 DNA reads TGTGCCAGCAGCTTAGGACAGAATTCTAACTATGGCTACACCTTC. Amino acids: CASSLGQNSNYGYTF. Full variable domain (rest looked up from reference TRBV13 and TRBJ1-2): AAGVIQSPRHLIKEKRETATLKCYPIPRHDTVYWYQQGPGQDPQFLISFYEKMQSDKGSIPDRFSAQQFSDYHSELNMSSLELGDSALYFCASSLGQNSNYGYTFGSGTRLTVV.

The V gene is TRBV5-6, the J gene TRBJ1-1, with D perhaps matching TRBD1 (5 bases). The CDR3 is 17 residues long. Germline CDR1 and CDR2: SGHDT and YYEEEE. Trimming took 5 bases from V and 0 from J, leaving 20 bases between them. The chain's CDR3 is CASRRGVNPDLNTEAFF. The CDR3 DNA reads as TGTGCCAGCAGGCGGGGGGTCAACCCGGATCTGAACACTGAAGCTTTCTTT.

The gene calls are TRBV19 and TRBJ1-1, with D possibly being TRBD1 (5 bases). Germline loops: CDR1 LNHDA, CDR2 SQIVND (reference sequence). The CDR3 runs 17 residues. Trimming took off 3 bases at V and 1 base at J, with 18 bases between the two ends. The CDR3 nucleotides are TGTGCCAGTAGTATCGGTCGGCCGGGGGGAAGGAACACTGAAGCTTTCTTT. Encoded protein: CASSIGRPGGRNTEAFF.

J is TRBJ1-2 and V is TRBV29-1; D gene unclear. Germline lookup yields CDR1 SQVTM and CDR2 ANQGSEA. The germline V and J ends were trimmed by 3 bases and 5 bases, with 13 bases remaining between them. CDR3 length: 13 amino acids. DNA for the CDR3: TGCAGCGTTGAGGCAGACCTGAGGTATGGCTACACCTTC. This gives the protein CSVEADLRYGYTF.

The rearrangement links TRBV6-5 to TRBJ1-2; no clear D. This CDR3 is 15 amino acids long. Trimming cost V 6 bases and J 0 bases, with 14 bases left between them. In germline, CDR1 is MNHEY, CDR2 SVGAGI. DNA of the CDR3: TGTGCCAGCAGCTACCTTGGACTAACTAACTATGGCTACACCTTC. Translating gives CASSYLGLTNYGYTF.

V usage is TRBV5-4 and J usage is TRBJ1-4, with 8 nucleotides matching TRBD1. CDR1 SGHNT and CDR2 YYREEE come from the germline V gene (reference sequence). Losses at the gene ends were 4 bases for V and 4 bases for J; bases not matched to a gene: 6. The CDR3 contains 15 residues. In nucleotides, the CDR3 is TGTGCCAGCAGCGCAAGACAGGGGCTTAATGAAAAACTGTTTTTT. This gives the protein CASSARQGLNEKLFF.

The chain carries TRBV10-3 and TRBJ2-7; 10 bases fit TRBD1. The CDR3 has 14 amino acids. The V gene's germline CDR1 is ENHRY and CDR2 SYGVKD. J gave up 0 bases and V 6 bases, and 2 bases lay outside the gene matches. The CDR3 reads CAIRTGGSSYEQYF. In nucleotides, the CDR3 is TGTGCCATCAGGACAGGGGGCTCCTCCTACGAGCAGTACTTC.

CDR3 amino acids: CASSQTGGAISTEAFF. For the CDR3, the DNA is TGCGCCAGCAGCCAGACAGGGGGCGCAATAAGCACTGAAGCTTTCTTT. The rearrangement joins TRBV5-1 to TRBJ1-1; 10 positions agree with TRBD1. The CDR3 loop spans 16 amino acids. Germline V CDR1 and CDR2: SGHRS, YFSETQ. Germline trimming cut 4 bases from V and 4 bases from J; bases unmatched to any gene: 10.

The chain employs TRBV30 and TRBJ1-1; D is unclear. The CDR3 runs 13 residues. V was cut by 1 base and J by 0 bases, with 6 bases left in between. The V gene's germline CDR1 is GTSNPN and CDR2 SVGIG (reference sequence). CDR3 loop: CAWSGSVNTEAFF. The CDR3 DNA is TGTGCCTGGAGTGGGTCAGTGAACACTGAAGCTTTCTTT.

The chain couples TRBV29-1 to TRBJ2-5; 11 positions agree with TRBD1. The J call is doubtful: the DNA matches TRBJ2-7 better. Germline V lookup: CDR1 SQVTM, CDR2 ANQGSEA. The CDR3 totals 12 residues. CDR3 coding DNA: TGCAGCGCCGGGACAGGGGGCTACGAGCAGTACTTC. It is translated as CSAGTGGYEQYF.

This clone was seen a handful of times. The V gene is TRBV27, the J gene TRBJ1-5, with D unresolved. V was shortened by 10 bases and J by 7 bases, with 14 bases between the two germline ends. The CDR3 has 12 amino acids. Germline CDR1 and CDR2: MNHEY and SMNVEV (reference sequence). CDR3 in amino acids: CATGERSQPQHF. CDR3 sequence (DNA): TGTGCCACCGGGGAACGAAGCCAGCCCCAGCATTTT.

The V call is TRBV20-1, the J call TRBJ1-2, with 12 nucleotides matching TRBD1. The CDR3 covers 11 residues. The ends lost 5 bases at V and 8 bases at J; junction bases unmatched: 0. Germline CDR1 DFQATT, CDR2 SNEGSKA (reference sequence). The CDR3 DNA reads as TGCAGTGCTGGGACAGGGGGCGGCTACACCTTC. Residues: CSAGTGGGYTF.

Worth noting for this clone: The junction shows a germline mismatch at one end, possibly a read error. The V call is TRBV29-1, the J call TRBJ1-2; 11 bases align to TRBD1. Germline V gives CDR1 SQVTM, CDR2 ANQGSEA. This CDR3 is built from 14 residues. For the CDR3, the DNA is TGCAGCGCCCCTCGGACAGGGGGCCGCGATGGCTACCCCTTC. Translation: CSAPRTGGRDGYPF.

This clone was seen only a few times. The chain uses TRBV5-4 and TRBJ1-4; perhaps TRBD1 as D (6 bases). Trimming shortened V by 4 bases and J by 0 bases, and 16 bases separated the two germline ends. This CDR3 is 17 amino acids long. In germline, CDR1 is SGHNT, CDR2 YYREEE (reference sequence). CDR3: CASSISPRGTTNEKLFF. CDR3 DNA: TGTGCCAGCAGCATATCCCCGAGGGGGACAACTAATGAAAAACTGTTTTTT.

This clone was observed a few times. The V call is TRBV5-6, the J call TRBJ1-1; D gene unclear. The CDR3 is 15 amino acids. Germline V gene lookup returns CDR1 SGHDT and CDR2 YYEEEE. Deletions cut 7 bases from V and 3 bases from J, with 19 bases between. The CDR3, as DNA: TGTGCCAGCGGAGGTCTGATCGATTTTGACACTGAAGCTTTCTTT. This codes for CASGGLIDFDTEAFF.